Listed below are T cell receptor beta chains from one sample, sequenced in a study of T-cell reconstitution after alpha-beta-depleted transplantation in children. TCRdb called the PCR reads again in MiXCR, with one record for every CDR3 protein. Counted here are approximately 240,000 distinct CDR3 sequences, 7.5% to 10% occurring once; the ten biggest clones make up less than 6%. The specimen comprised PBMCs from the stem cell graft donor, sampled from the stem cell graft. All receptors derive from a human donor who donated a stem cell graft to a child with SCID. Both conserved end residues are part of each CDR3. D genes are given only for firm matches. Size tells how often a clone was seen (once, few, many) or the class of an expanded clone, and some rows leave it out.

many	TRBV7-9	NA	TRBJ1-2	CASSSDSQSYGYTF	TGTGCCAGCAGCTCGGACAGTCAAAGCTATGGCTACACCTTC
NA	TRBV7-9	TRBD2	TRBJ2-1	CASCHSGPAGKDEQFF	TGTGCCAGCTGTCATAGTGGGCCAGCGGGGAAGGATGAGCAGTTCTTC
NA	TRBV19	NA	TRBJ2-2	CASSASGWKGTGELFF	TGTGCCAGTAGTGCAAGCGGGTGGAAGGGGACCGGGGAGCTGTTTTTT
many	TRBV20-1	NA	TRBJ1-4	CSARDRRGWDEKLFF	TGCAGTGCTAGAGATCGCAGGGGATGGGATGAAAAACTGTTTTTT
many	TRBV5-1	NA	TRBJ1-1	CASSWPVGGMNTEAFF	TGCGCCAGCAGCTGGCCAGTCGGGGGAATGAACACTGAAGCTTTCTTT
many	TRBV5-1	NA	TRBJ2-2	CASSLSSQGTGELFF	TGCGCCAGCAGCTTGTCCTCTCAGGGAACCGGGGAGCTGTTTTTT
many	TRBV3-1	NA	TRBJ1-1	CASSPYIGVAKAFF	TGTGCCAGCAGCCCCTATATTGGGGTCGCGAAAGCTTTCTTT
once	TRBV12-3/TRBV12-4	TRBD1	TRBJ2-5	CASSPGTGAAETQYF	TGTGCCAGCAGTCCCGGGACAGGGGCTGCGGAGACCCAGTACTTC
many	TRBV2	NA	TRBJ2-7	CASTPEALSHEQYF	TGTGCCAGCACCCCTGAAGCGCTGTCCCACGAGCAGTACTTC
many	TRBV7-2	NA	TRBJ1-5	CASSLGGVGYSNQPQHF	TGTGCCAGCAGCTTAGGAGGGGTGGGATATAGCAATCAGCCCCAGCATTTT
many	TRBV9	NA	TRBJ2-3	CASSVWDSVRDTQYF	TGTGCCAGCAGCGTTTGGGACTCAGTCAGAGATACGCAGTATTTT
many	TRBV12-3/TRBV12-4	NA	TRBJ1-2	CASSLVGLGYGYTF	TGTGCCAGCAGTTTAGTCGGGTTGGGTTATGGCTACACCTTC
NA	TRBV30	TRBD1	TRBJ1-2	CACSLGTVNYGYTF	TGTGCCTGCTCTTTGGGGACAGTAAACTATGGCTACACCTTC
many	TRBV5-1	TRBD2	TRBJ2-4	CASSSGTNENIQYF	TGCGCCAGCAGCTCCGGGACTAACGAAAACATTCAGTACTTC
many	TRBV5-5	NA	TRBJ1-2	CASSGNNRGYTF	TGTGCCAGCAGCGGCAACAATCGCGGCTACACCTTC
many	TRBV27	TRBD2	TRBJ2-3	CASRGTSGGPDTQYF	TGTGCCAGCAGAGGGACTAGCGGGGGCCCAGATACGCAGTATTTT
many	TRBV14	TRBD2	TRBJ2-1	CASSQVGLAGVYGEQFF	TGTGCCAGCAGCCAAGTCGGTCTAGCGGGGGTGTATGGTGAGCAGTTCTTC
few	TRBV2	TRBD2	TRBJ2-7	CASSERSGGAYEQYF	TGTGCCAGCAGTGAACGGAGCGGGGGGGCCTACGAGCAGTACTTC
many	TRBV24-1	NA	TRBJ1-1	CATSDSTNTEAFF	TGTGCCACCAGTGATTCCACGAACACTGAAGCTTTCTTT
many	TRBV20-1	NA	TRBJ2-3	CSARRGAADTQYF	TGCAGTGCTCGGAGGGGGGCCGCAGATACGCAGTATTTT
many	TRBV12-3/TRBV12-4	TRBD1	TRBJ1-5	CASTRTGTGSRSNQPQHF	TGTGCCAGCACCCGAACCGGGACAGGGTCCCGTAGCAATCAGCCCCAGCATTTT
many	TRBV11-1	TRBD2	TRBJ2-1	CASSLATLSSGGWNEQFF	TGTGCCAGCAGCTTAGCCACCCTCTCTAGCGGGGGGTGGAATGAGCAGTTCTTC
many	TRBV10-3	NA	TRBJ1-2	CAIGLQGFYGYTF	TGTGCCATTGGGTTGCAGGGATTCTATGGCTACACCTTC
many	TRBV5-1	TRBD2	TRBJ2-3	CASSLGLAWGDTQYF	TGCGCCAGCAGCTTGGGACTAGCGTGGGGGGATACGCAGTATTTT
many	TRBV7-9	NA	TRBJ2-3	CASSFGARGTDTQYF	TGTGCCAGCAGCTTTGGGGCCAGGGGCACAGATACGCAGTATTTT
few	TRBV30	NA	TRBJ2-3	CAWSRGSTDTQYF	TGTGCCTGGAGTAGGGGGAGCACAGATACGCAGTATTTT
many	TRBV5-6	NA	TRBJ1-1	CASSQKYRRNTEAFF	TGTGCCAGCAGCCAGAAGTACAGGAGGAACACTGAAGCTTTCTTT